This T cell receptor (beta chain) was sequenced during a study of cytomegalovirus exposure and HLA in healthy donors. The PCR made use of 60 Vbeta and 13 Jbeta primers. Profiling relied on immunoSEQ multiplex PCR, and the TCRdb table lists in-frame clones only, not all of them. The profile shows some 84,000 clones, around three fifths of them singletons. CDR1 and CDR2 from the germline V gene are MDHEN and SYDVKM. V lost 5 bases and J 4 bases, leaving 21 bases between the germline ends. This CDR3 has 16 residues. The sample taken for sequencing was PBMCs. The TCR was taken from a woman in her 40s in good health and CMV-seropositive. The genes are TRBV28 and TRBJ2-7; D is perhaps TRBD1 (5 bases). The CDR3 sequence: CASSPSLGRGRYEQYF. CDR3 DNA: TGTGCCAGCAGTCCCTCCCTCGGAAGGGGTCGGTACGAGCAGTACTTC.